One sample yielded the 32 T cell receptor beta chains listed below, sequenced in a study of shared clonotypes between healthy human individuals. Assay used: immunoSEQ multiplex PCR; TCRdb lists only in-frame clones, some missing. The sample holds about 990,000 clones; 70% to 80% are singletons and the top ten take 0.5% to 0.65%. Sequencing was carried out using memory CD4+ T cells from PBMCs. Stated subset: CD45RA-negative fraction. The receptors shown here come from a man younger than 30 in good health. Some clones in this sample may be carry-over from other donors' samples.

V gene TRBV11-2 combines with J gene TRBJ2-1; 10 bases match TRBD2. Germline V gene lookup returns CDR1 SGHAT and CDR2 FQNNGV. CDR3 length equals 17 residues. V dropped 5 bases and J dropped 6; count of bases not matched to a gene: 13. CDR3 residues: CASSVRSGLAMANEQFF. DNA of the CDR3: TGTGCCAGCAGCGTACGATCGGGACTAGCGATGGCCAATGAGCAGTTCTTC.

This clone occurred a few times. The V and J genes are TRBV14 and TRBJ2-1; D gene ambiguous. The V end was cut by 0 bases, the J end by 12 bases, with 15 bases between. The germline CDR1 and CDR2 sequences are SGHDN and FVKESK. The length of the CDR3 is 14 residues. The CDR3 reads CASSQEGRTLSQFF. The CDR3 DNA is TGTGCCAGCAGCCAAGAAGGCCGGACCCTTTCGCAGTTCTTC.

The chain joins TRBV30 to TRBJ2-3; TRBD2 matches at 8 bases. The germline gives CDR1 GTSNPN, CDR2 SVGIG (reference sequence). V lost 3 bases, J lost 1 base, and 3 bases stayed unmatched. CDR3 length: 14 residues. CDR3 region: CAWSPGLGTDTQYF. The CDR3 DNA sequence: TGTGCCTGGAGCCCGGGACTAGGCACAGATACGCAGTATTTT.

This clone has only a few counts. The rearrangement links TRBV5-4 to TRBJ2-1; 7 bases map to TRBD2. V shed 3 bases and J 1 base; nucleotides not matched to a gene: 4. Per germline, CDR1 SGHNT and CDR2 YYREEE (reference sequence). The CDR3 is 15 amino acids. CDR3 in amino acids: CASSSQAGSYNEQFF. In nucleotides, the CDR3 is TGTGCCAGCAGCTCCCAAGCGGGATCCTACAATGAGCAGTTCTTC.

This clone was seen many times. This sequence joins TRBV7-2 and TRBJ1-2; D is unresolved. CDR3 length: 12 amino acids. Per the germline V gene, CDR1 is SGHTA and CDR2 is FQGNSA. Trimming stripped 6 bases from V and 0 bases from J, with 5 bases between. CDR3 sequence reads: CASSFSNYGYTF. CDR3 nucleotides: TGTGCCAGCAGTTTCTCTAACTATGGCTACACCTTC.

The rearrangement links TRBV6-5 to TRBJ2-1; 9 nucleotides align to TRBD1. Germline CDR1 and CDR2: MNHEY and SVGAGI. V shed 6 bases and J 7 bases; nucleotides not matched to a gene: 7. The length of the CDR3 is 14 residues. CDR3 nucleotides: TGTGCCAGCAGAGGGACAGGGTGGTCGAATGAGCAGTTCTTC. It translates to CASRGTGWSNEQFF.

The chain has TRBV5-1 and TRBJ2-7; D unresolved. The V gene's germline CDR1 is SGHRS and CDR2 YFSETQ. V was pared by 4 bases and J by 5 bases, with 13 bases between. The CDR3 is made up of 13 amino acids. Written as DNA, the CDR3 is TGCGCCAGCAGCGCGACCCCAAAGGACGAGCAGTACTTC. As protein: CASSATPKDEQYF.

This chain connects TRBV6-6 to TRBJ1-1; maybe TRBD1 (6 bases). This CDR3 is built from 14 residues. Germline V gene lookup returns CDR1 MNHNY and CDR2 SVGAGI (reference sequence). Trimming removed 6 bases from V and 1 base from J, with 12 bases in between. Here the CDR3 DNA reads TGTGCCAGCAGCGGCCAACAGGGGAACACTGAAGCTTTCTTT. It translates to CASSGQQGNTEAFF.

The chain is built from TRBV11-3 and TRBJ2-1; unclear D gene. The germline V gene has CDR1 SGHNT and CDR2 YENEEA. Trimming removed 4 bases from V and 0 bases from J, with 4 bases in between. This CDR3 is built from 13 residues. CDR3 sequence reads: CASSSASYNEQFF. Written as DNA, the CDR3 is TGTGCCAGCAGCTCGGCCTCCTACAATGAGCAGTTCTTC. Full variable domain (rest looked up from reference TRBV11-3 and TRBJ2-1): EAGVVQSPRYKIIEKKQPVAFWCNPISGHNTLYWYLQNLGQGPELLIRYENEEAVDDSQLPKDRFSAERLKGVDSTLKIQPAELGDSAVYLCASSSASYNEQFFGPGTRLTVL.

The rearrangement joins TRBV5-1 to TRBJ1-2; tentative D call: TRBD1 (6 bases). Between the trimmed V and J ends, which lost 0 bases and 2 bases, there was a span of 11 bases. The CDR3 has 15 residues. Germline CDR1 reads SGHRS; CDR2 reads YFSETQ. CDR3 loop: CASSLASGANYGYTF. The CDR3 DNA is TGCGCCAGCAGCTTGGCCTCGGGGGCGAACTATGGCTACACCTTC.

The chain combines TRBV4-3 with TRBJ2-5; D gene unclear. Deletions cut 4 bases from V and 2 bases from J, with 8 bases between. CDR3 size: 13 residues. The germline CDR1 and CDR2 sequences are LGHNA and YSLEER. CDR3 nucleotides: TGCGCCAGCAGCCTCCACCGGCAAGAGACCCAGTACTTC. This translates into CASSLHRQETQYF.

The chain links TRBV5-4 to TRBJ2-1, with D possibly matching TRBD1 (5 bases). The germline gives CDR1 SGHNT, CDR2 YYREEE (reference sequence). V was cut by 1 base and J by 4 bases, with 15 bases left in between. The CDR3 has 16 residues. CDR3 in DNA: TGTGCCAGCAGCTTGAGGGGTACGTACAGGTACAATGAGCAGTTCTTC. Its protein is CASSLRGTYRYNEQFF. The full variable domain, its missing parts supplied by reference TRBV5-4 and TRBJ2-1, is ETGVTQSPTHLIKTRGQQVTLRCSSQSGHNTVSWYQQALGQGPQFIFQYYREEENGRGNFPPRFSGLQFPNYSSELNVNALELDDSALYLCASSLRGTYRYNEQFFGPGTRLTVL.

This clone was observed a handful of times. This chain joins TRBV5-5 and TRBJ1-4, with TRBD1 identical over 9 bases. This CDR3 is built from 14 residues. CDR1 is SGHKS, CDR2 YYEKEE, per germline (reference sequence). V gave up 0 bases and J gave up 13 bases; unmatched junction bases: 7. The CDR3 protein is CASSLEGQGVGLFF. The CDR3 DNA is TGTGCCAGCAGCTTGGAGGGACAGGGCGTGGGACTGTTTTTT.

Comments on this clone: It differs at one base from a far larger clone, so likely a read error. The CDR3 sequence: CACRRPGRGVPGNTIYF. In nucleotides, the CDR3 is TGTGCCTGCCGGCGACCCGGGCGGGGGGTCCCTGGAAACACCATATATTTT. J is TRBJ1-3 and V is TRBV30, with a tentative D call TRBD1 (5 bases). Trimming removed 6 bases from V and 2 bases from J, with 23 bases in between. Looked up from germline, CDR1 is GTSNPN and CDR2 is SVGIG (reference sequence). This CDR3 is 17 amino acids long.

The chain has TRBV5-1 and TRBJ2-1; TRBD2 matches 8 bases. The CDR3 length is 14 residues. Trimming took 3 bases from V and 7 from J; bases not matched to a gene: 6. Germline CDR1 reads SGHRS; CDR2 reads YFSETQ. The CDR3 nucleotides are TGCGCCAGCAGCTCGGGACTAGGGCCTAATGAGCAGTTCTTC. Translation: CASSSGLGPNEQFF.

This chain joins TRBV7-3 and TRBJ2-1; 10 bases are a match to TRBD1. J lost 2 bases, V lost 4 bases, and 2 bases had no gene match. CDR3 length: 15 residues. Germline V gene data show CDR1 as SGHTA and CDR2 as FQGTGA. The CDR3 sequence is CASSWDRGAYNEQFF. The CDR3 DNA reads as TGTGCCAGCAGCTGGGACAGGGGCGCCTACAATGAGCAGTTCTTC. Full variable domain (rest looked up from reference TRBV7-3 and TRBJ2-1): GAGVSQTPSNKVTEKGKYVELRCDPISGHTALYWYRQSLGQGPEFLIYFQGTGAADDSGLPNDRFFAVRPEGSVSTLKIQRTERGDSAVYLCASSWDRGAYNEQFFGPGTRLTVL.

This chain links TRBV7-2 with TRBJ2-7; the D is unclear. Germline CDR1 SGHTA, CDR2 FQGNSA. V was clipped by 1 base and J by 1 base, with 11 bases between them. This CDR3 has 15 residues. CDR3 in amino acids: CASSLGGTLSYEQYF. The CDR3, as DNA: TGTGCCAGCAGCTTAGGTGGTACCCTGTCCTACGAGCAGTACTTC.

For the CDR3, the DNA is TGTGCCATCTCTCCCGGAGGGGGACAGGGCTCTGGAAACACCATATATTTT. Amino acids: CAISPGGGQGSGNTIYF. The J gene is TRBJ1-3, the V gene TRBV10-3; TRBD1 aligns across 9 bases. Trimming took 8 bases from V and 0 from J; bases not matched to a gene: 11. The CDR3 has 17 residues. Germline V CDR1 and CDR2: ENHRY, SYGVKD.

The V call is TRBV7-2, the J call TRBJ2-7; D is unresolved. Germline CDR1 reads SGHTA; CDR2 reads FQGNSA. CDR3 length: 13 residues. Trimming took off 5 bases at V and 3 bases at J, with 11 bases between the two ends. CDR3 in amino acids: CASSESRRYEQYF. CDR3 coding DNA: TGTGCCAGCAGCGAATCACGCCGCTACGAGCAGTACTTC.

This rearrangement joins TRBV6-5 to TRBJ2-1; D uncertain. CDR3 length: 14 amino acids. Per the germline V gene, CDR1 is MNHEY and CDR2 is SVGAGI. Trimming cost V 0 bases and J 9 bases, with 12 bases left between them. CDR3 nucleotides: TGTGCCAGCAGTTACTCGGGGTCCCCCGGTGAGCAGTTCTTC. This translates into CASSYSGSPGEQFF.

This clone was picked up one time. This sequence joins TRBV18 and TRBJ1-4, with D perhaps matching TRBD1 (5 bases). Germline lookup yields CDR1 KGHSH and CDR2 LQKENI. The CDR3 is 17 amino acids. Deletions cut 3 bases from V and 9 bases from J, with 23 bases between. The CDR3 DNA follows: TGTGCCAGCTCACCTCGTATTACCGGGGACTCATCACAAAAACTGTTTTTT. Its protein is CASSPRITGDSSQKLFF.

The chain has TRBV28 and TRBJ2-7; D may be TRBD2 (6 bases). This CDR3 region has 16 residues. V lost 5 bases, J lost 3 bases, and 20 bases lay in between. Looked up from germline, CDR1 is MDHEN and CDR2 is SYDVKM. DNA of the CDR3: TGTGCCAGCAGTCATGGAGGAGGGGCGGCCCTCTACGAGCAGTACTTC. This translates into CASSHGGGAALYEQYF. Using reference TRBV28 and TRBJ2-7 for the parts outside the CDR3, the full variable domain is DVKVTQSSRYLVKRTGEKVFLECVQDMDHENMFWYRQDPGLGLRLIYFSYDVKMKEKGDIPEGYSVSREKKERFSLILESASTNQTSMYLCASSHGGGAALYEQYFGPGTRLTVT.

CDR3 loop: CASSTFANTGELFF. The CDR3 DNA reads TGTGCCAGTAGCACTTTCGCGAACACCGGGGAGCTGTTTTTT. J is TRBJ2-2 and V is TRBV19, with no clear D. Trimming took 6 bases from V and 0 from J, leaving 8 bases between them. The germline V gene encodes CDR1 LNHDA and CDR2 SQIVND (reference sequence). The CDR3 loop spans 14 amino acids.

This chain links TRBV28 with TRBJ2-7, with 8 positions matching TRBD2. Trimming at V came to 4 bases and at J to 2 bases, leaving 19 bases not matched to a gene. CDR3 length equals 19 residues. CDR1 is MDHEN and CDR2 is SYDVKM in the germline V gene. The CDR3 spells CASSYPTGRGGRLAYEQYF. As DNA, the CDR3 is TGTGCCAGCAGTTATCCCACCGGCCGGGGGGGTAGGTTGGCCTACGAGCAGTACTTC.

The chain recombines TRBV15 with TRBJ2-1, with a tentative D call TRBD2 (6 bases). The CDR3 covers 18 residues. Trimming stripped 0 bases from V and 7 bases from J, with 22 bases between. Germline V gene lookup returns CDR1 LNHNV and CDR2 YYDKDF (reference sequence). CDR3 nucleotides: TGTGCCACCAGCAGAGATCTCTTGAGGGACTTGGCCCCGAATGAGCAGTTCTTC. Amino acid sequence: CATSRDLLRDLAPNEQFF.

The chain has TRBV6-5 and TRBJ2-7, with 12 bases aligning to TRBD1. V lost 5 bases to trimming and J lost 6 bases; unmatched junction nucleotides: 8. Germline CDR1 is MNHEY and CDR2 is SVGAGI. CDR3 length: 15 amino acids. The CDR3 nucleotides are TGTGCCAGCAGTGCCAGAGGGACAGGGGGCCTCGAGCAGTACTTC. Translating it yields CASSARGTGGLEQYF.

The chain uses TRBV7-8 and TRBJ2-1; D unclear. CDR3 length equals 17 residues. V lost 8 bases, J lost 4 bases, and 24 bases lay in between. CDR1 is SGHVS and CDR2 is FQNEAQ in the germline V gene. CDR3 in amino acids: CASVENPIGPGYNEQFF. DNA of the CDR3: TGTGCCAGCGTAGAAAACCCGATAGGACCCGGGTACAATGAGCAGTTCTTC.

The chain recombines TRBV11-2 with TRBJ1-2; the D is unclear. Germline loops: CDR1 SGHAT, CDR2 FQNNGV. V was pared by 5 bases and J by 4 bases, with 8 bases between. CDR3 length: 12 amino acids. The CDR3 region has the DNA TGTGCCAGCAGCCTGGACGGCTATGGCTACACCTTC. It specifies CASSLDGYGYTF. The full variable domain, its missing parts supplied by reference TRBV11-2 and TRBJ1-2, is EAGVAQSPRYKIIEKRQSVAFWCNPISGHATLYWYQQILGQGPKLLIQFQNNGVVDDSQLPKDRFSAERLKGVDSTLKIQPAKLEDSAVYLCASSLDGYGYTFGSGTRLTVV.

The V and J genes are TRBV28 and TRBJ2-1, with TRBD2 as a possible D gene (5 bases). V shed 7 bases and J shed 8 bases, with 15 bases lying between them. Germline V gene data show CDR1 as MDHEN and CDR2 as SYDVKM. The CDR3 runs 13 residues. CDR3 sequence: CASTTGLVHEQFF. CDR3 coding DNA: TGTGCCAGCACCACCGGACTCGTCCATGAGCAGTTCTTC. The full variable domain, with the rest looked up from reference TRBV28 and TRBJ2-1, is DVKVTQSSRYLVKRTGEKVFLECVQDMDHENMFWYRQDPGLGLRLIYFSYDVKMKEKGDIPEGYSVSREKKERFSLILESASTNQTSMYLCASTTGLVHEQFFGPGTRLTVL.

With regard to this clone: Different DNA sequences within this sample yield the same CDR3. The V gene is TRBV5-1, the J gene TRBJ2-3; D not certain. Germline lookup yields CDR1 SGHRS and CDR2 YFSETQ. Trimming cost V 0 bases and J 0 bases, with 8 bases left between them. The CDR3 length is 15 residues. CDR3 sequence: CASSLGGSSTDTQYF. CDR3 in DNA: TGCGCCAGCAGCTTGGGTGGTTCTAGCACAGATACGCAGTATTTT.

The gene calls are TRBV7-8 and TRBJ1-3; 9 bases map to TRBD1. The ends lost 5 bases at V and 3 bases at J; junction bases unmatched: 8. The germline V gene has CDR1 SGHVS and CDR2 FQNEAQ. The CDR3 contains 16 residues. CDR3 coding DNA: TGTGCCAGCAGCCAGGCTACAGGGGGCTTTGGAAACACCATATATTTT. The encoded protein is CASSQATGGFGNTIYF.

The rearrangement joins TRBV9 to TRBJ2-2, with D uncertain. CDR1 SGDLS and CDR2 YYNGEE come from the germline V gene. Trimming left V 2 bases short and J 6 bases short, with 8 bases between. CDR3 length equals 13 residues. The CDR3 sequence is CASSVRISGELFF. The CDR3 DNA reads as TGTGCCAGCAGCGTCAGGATATCCGGGGAGCTGTTTTTT.